This is a list of T cell receptor beta chains from one sample in a study of blood T cell repertoires in COVID-19. Libraries were prepared by immunoSEQ multiplex PCR; TCRdb keeps only in-frame clonotypes and omits some of them. The sample shows fewer than 80,000 clones, approximately 86% of them seen only once. What was sequenced was peripheral blood. The receptor set was obtained from a man at least 80 years old with COVID-19, enrolled during active disease. The CDR3 runs from the conserved cysteine through the conserved F or W. Fields, in order: J gene, clone size, V gene, D gene, CDR3 length, CDR3 DNA, CDR3 protein. A D gene is named only where the DNA matches it firmly. Clone size is given for some rows only: seen once, a few or many times, or a class if the clone is expanded.

j_gene: TRBJ2-7
abundance: -
v_gene: TRBV24-1
d_gene: -
len: 12
CDR3nt: TGTGCCACCAGTGACCAGGCCTACGAGCAGTACTTC
CDR3aa: CATSDQAYEQYF

j_gene: TRBJ2-1
abundance: -
v_gene: TRBV5-8
d_gene: -
len: 15
CDR3nt: TGTGCCAGCAGCTTGGACAGGCGGTCCTACAATGAGCAGTTCTTC
CDR3aa: CASSLDRRSYNEQFF

j_gene: TRBJ1-3
abundance: -
v_gene: TRBV3-1/TRBV3-2
d_gene: -
len: 15
CDR3nt: TGTGCCAGCAGCTTACAGATCCGAAATGGAAACACCATATATTTT
CDR3aa: CASSLQIRNGNTIYF

j_gene: TRBJ1-2
abundance: few
v_gene: TRBV27
d_gene: -
len: 14
CDR3nt: TGTGCCAGCAGTTCGTCAGGGCAAGTCTATGGCTACACCTTC
CDR3aa: CASSSSGQVYGYTF

j_gene: TRBJ2-3
abundance: once
v_gene: TRBV7-2
d_gene: -
len: 13
CDR3nt: TGTGCCAGCAGCTTAGAGGAGCGCGGTACGCAGTATTTT
CDR3aa: CASSLEERGTQYF

j_gene: TRBJ2-7
abundance: -
v_gene: TRBV7-2
d_gene: TRBD1
len: 14
CDR3nt: TGTGCCAGCAGCTTCGTGGGACAGGGAGTCGAGCAGTACTTC
CDR3aa: CASSFVGQGVEQYF

j_gene: TRBJ1-3
abundance: -
v_gene: TRBV12-3/TRBV12-4
d_gene: -
len: 13
CDR3nt: TGTGCCAGACAGTCAGCATCCGGAAACACCATATATTTT
CDR3aa: CARQSASGNTIYF

j_gene: TRBJ1-2
abundance: -
v_gene: TRBV7-9
d_gene: -
len: 12
CDR3nt: TGTGCCAGCAGCTCCGACCGCAGGGGCTACACCTTC
CDR3aa: CASSSDRRGYTF

j_gene: TRBJ1-3
abundance: -
v_gene: TRBV7-9
d_gene: TRBD1
len: 18
CDR3nt: TGTGCCAGCAGCTCCTACCCTCGGGGACAGGGGGCCGGAAACACCATATATTTT
CDR3aa: CASSSYPRGQGAGNTIYF

j_gene: TRBJ1-1
abundance: once
v_gene: TRBV7-9
d_gene: -
len: 17
CDR3nt: TGTGCCAGCACCGCTGACGGGGGGGAAATTATGAACACTGAAGCTTTCTTT
CDR3aa: CASTADGGEIMNTEAFF

j_gene: TRBJ1-6
abundance: once
v_gene: TRBV6-2/TRBV6-3
d_gene: TRBD1
len: 18
CDR3nt: TGTGCCAGCAGCCAAGGTTCCGACAGGGGCTTTTATAATTCACCCCTCCACTTT
CDR3aa: CASSQGSDRGFYNSPLHF

j_gene: TRBJ1-1
abundance: -
v_gene: TRBV19
d_gene: -
len: 14
CDR3nt: TGTGCCAGTAGTATCGTGGGTCGGAGCGCTGAAGCTTTCTTT
CDR3aa: CASSIVGRSAEAFF

j_gene: TRBJ1-3
abundance: -
v_gene: TRBV7-9
d_gene: TRBD1
len: 15
CDR3nt: TGTGCCAGCAGCTTCGGACAGGGGAGCGGAAACACCATATATTTT
CDR3aa: CASSFGQGSGNTIYF

j_gene: TRBJ1-2
abundance: -
v_gene: TRBV20-1
d_gene: -
len: 10
CDR3nt: TGCAGTGCTAGTTCCGTTGGCTACACCTTC
CDR3aa: CSASSVGYTF

j_gene: TRBJ1-1
abundance: -
v_gene: TRBV6-5
d_gene: -
len: 12
CDR3nt: TGTGCCAGCAGCAGGGGTAACACTGAAGCTTTCTTT
CDR3aa: CASSRGNTEAFF

j_gene: TRBJ1-3
abundance: -
v_gene: TRBV5-1
d_gene: TRBD1
len: 17
CDR3nt: TGCGCCAGCCGAAGACAGGGGGCGCCGAGGACGGGAAACACCATATATTTT
CDR3aa: CASRRQGAPRTGNTIYF

j_gene: TRBJ1-2
abundance: -
v_gene: TRBV28
d_gene: -
len: 14
CDR3nt: TGTGCCAGCAGTTTAGGGCTACCCCAGGATGGCTACACCTTC
CDR3aa: CASSLGLPQDGYTF

j_gene: TRBJ2-6
abundance: -
v_gene: TRBV7-2
d_gene: TRBD1
len: 17
CDR3nt: TGTGCCAGCAGCTTATCGACAGGGGGCTCTGGGGCCAACGTCCTGACTTTC
CDR3aa: CASSLSTGGSGANVLTF

j_gene: TRBJ2-4
abundance: -
v_gene: TRBV5-8
d_gene: TRBD1
len: 13
CDR3nt: TGTGCCAGCAGCTTGGGACAGGGGGTCATTCAGTACTTC
CDR3aa: CASSLGQGVIQYF

j_gene: TRBJ1-2
abundance: -
v_gene: TRBV2
d_gene: TRBD1
len: 13
CDR3nt: TGTGCCAGTTTTTTGACAGGGGGCTATGGCTACACCTTC
CDR3aa: CASFLTGGYGYTF

j_gene: TRBJ1-4
abundance: -
v_gene: TRBV19
d_gene: TRBD1
len: 13
CDR3nt: TGTGCCAGTAGTCCTGGACAGGAGGAAAAACTGTTTTTT
CDR3aa: CASSPGQEEKLFF

j_gene: TRBJ2-7
abundance: -
v_gene: TRBV6-6
d_gene: -
len: 15
CDR3nt: TGTGCCAGCAGCCATTCGCCGAGGCTGCTCTACGAGCAGTACTTC
CDR3aa: CASSHSPRLLYEQYF

j_gene: TRBJ2-2
abundance: -
v_gene: TRBV6-2/TRBV6-3
d_gene: TRBD1
len: 19
CDR3nt: TGTGCCAGCAGTTACTCCCACCGACAGGGGGGGTTAAACACCGGGGAGCTGTTTTTT
CDR3aa: CASSYSHRQGGLNTGELFF

j_gene: TRBJ1-2
abundance: -
v_gene: TRBV28
d_gene: TRBD1
len: 16
CDR3nt: TGTGCCAGCAGGAACCGACCAATGACAGGGGGCAGTGGCTACACCTTC
CDR3aa: CASRNRPMTGGSGYTF

j_gene: TRBJ2-1
abundance: -
v_gene: TRBV2
d_gene: TRBD2
len: 15
CDR3nt: TGTGCCAGCAGGGGACTAGCGGGGGGTTACAATGAGCAGTTCTTC
CDR3aa: CASRGLAGGYNEQFF

j_gene: TRBJ1-1
abundance: -
v_gene: TRBV6-5
d_gene: TRBD1
len: 15
CDR3nt: TGTGCCAGCAGCCCCACTCATTTAGACAGGGTTCGAGCTTTCTTT
CDR3aa: CASSPTHLDRVRAFF

j_gene: TRBJ1-6
abundance: once
v_gene: TRBV28
d_gene: -
len: 17
CDR3nt: TGTGCCAGCAGTTTATTCCAGGGATACTCCTATAATTCACCCCTCCACTTT
CDR3aa: CASSLFQGYSYNSPLHF

j_gene: TRBJ1-5
abundance: -
v_gene: TRBV10-3
d_gene: -
len: 12
CDR3nt: TGTGCCATCAGCAGGGGCAATCAGCCCCAGCATTTT
CDR3aa: CAISRGNQPQHF

j_gene: TRBJ1-1
abundance: -
v_gene: TRBV9
d_gene: -
len: 16
CDR3nt: TGTGCCAGCAGCGTAGGGCAGTCCAACCCGAACACTGAAGCTTTCTTT
CDR3aa: CASSVGQSNPNTEAFF

j_gene: TRBJ2-5
abundance: -
v_gene: TRBV6-6
d_gene: -
len: 13
CDR3nt: TGTGCCAGCAGTTATCAGGGGACAGAGACCCAGTACTTC
CDR3aa: CASSYQGTETQYF

j_gene: TRBJ1-4
abundance: -
v_gene: TRBV9
d_gene: TRBD1
len: 15
CDR3nt: TGTGCCAGCAGCGCCCCCGGGACAGGGTATGAAAAACTGTTTTTT
CDR3aa: CASSAPGTGYEKLFF

j_gene: TRBJ1-1
abundance: -
v_gene: TRBV28
d_gene: TRBD1
len: 14
CDR3nt: TGTGCCGTCAGGGGGGCCCTACCGAACACTGAAGCTTTCTTT
CDR3aa: CAVRGALPNTEAFF

j_gene: TRBJ1-2
abundance: -
v_gene: TRBV12-3/TRBV12-4
d_gene: -
len: 12
CDR3nt: TGTGCCAGCAGTCCTCGTGCAGGGGGCTACACCTTC
CDR3aa: CASSPRAGGYTF

j_gene: TRBJ1-6
abundance: -
v_gene: TRBV2
d_gene: -
len: 14
CDR3nt: TGTGCCAGCAGTGCTGTTAGCGGAAATTCACCCCTCCACTTT
CDR3aa: CASSAVSGNSPLHF

j_gene: TRBJ2-1
abundance: -
v_gene: TRBV7-2
d_gene: TRBD2
len: 15
CDR3nt: TGTGCCAGCAGCTTCGCGGGGGGCCCCCGTGAGGAGCAGTTCTTC
CDR3aa: CASSFAGGPREEQFF

j_gene: TRBJ1-4
abundance: -
v_gene: TRBV9
d_gene: -
len: 18
CDR3nt: TGTGCCAGCAGCGTAGAAGCCTCCCAATGGGCCACTAATGAAAAACTGTTTTTT
CDR3aa: CASSVEASQWATNEKLFF

j_gene: TRBJ1-5
abundance: -
v_gene: TRBV28
d_gene: -
len: 14
CDR3nt: TGTGCCAGCAGTTTAGGGGGCCCCAATCAGCCCCAGCATTTT
CDR3aa: CASSLGGPNQPQHF

j_gene: TRBJ1-5
abundance: -
v_gene: TRBV29-1
d_gene: -
len: 12
CDR3nt: TGCAGCGGTGGGCTTCAGAATCAGCCCCAGCATTTT
CDR3aa: CSGGLQNQPQHF

j_gene: TRBJ2-3
abundance: -
v_gene: TRBV29-1
d_gene: TRBD1
len: 17
CDR3nt: TGCAGCGTTGAAGGGGACAGCTTACGTTCTAGCACAGATACGCAGTATTTT
CDR3aa: CSVEGDSLRSSTDTQYF

j_gene: TRBJ1-1
abundance: -
v_gene: TRBV2
d_gene: -
len: 15
CDR3nt: TGTGCCAGCAGTGTTTCTTGGGGGGAAGCCGAGGGAGCTTTCTTT
CDR3aa: CASSVSWGEAEGAFF

j_gene: TRBJ1-1
abundance: -
v_gene: TRBV7-8
d_gene: -
len: 16
CDR3nt: TGTGCCAGCAGCTTAGCAGGTCCAGGGAGGGACACTGAAGCTTTCTTT
CDR3aa: CASSLAGPGRDTEAFF

j_gene: TRBJ2-2
abundance: once
v_gene: TRBV27
d_gene: TRBD2
len: 15
CDR3nt: TGTGCCAGCAGTTACGGGGGGGTTAACACCGGGGAGCTGTTTTTT
CDR3aa: CASSYGGVNTGELFF

j_gene: TRBJ2-5
abundance: -
v_gene: TRBV21-1
d_gene: -
len: 15
CDR3nt: TGTGCCAGCAGCAACGGAGACAGGGGAGGAGAGACCCAGTACTTC
CDR3aa: CASSNGDRGGETQYF

j_gene: TRBJ1-4
abundance: few
v_gene: TRBV6-5
d_gene: TRBD1
len: 15
CDR3nt: TGTGCCAGCAGTCCTATGACAGGGGGTAATGAAAAACTGTTTTTT
CDR3aa: CASSPMTGGNEKLFF

j_gene: TRBJ1-1
abundance: -
v_gene: TRBV5-1
d_gene: -
len: 17
CDR3nt: TGCGCCAGCAGCTTGGATGGGCAGTTACTCATGAACACTGAAGCTTTCTTT
CDR3aa: CASSLDGQLLMNTEAFF

j_gene: TRBJ2-7
abundance: -
v_gene: TRBV7-2
d_gene: -
len: 13
CDR3nt: TGTGCCAGCAGCTTAGAACAGGGTTTCGAGCAGTACTTC
CDR3aa: CASSLEQGFEQYF

j_gene: TRBJ1-1
abundance: -
v_gene: TRBV21-1
d_gene: -
len: 15
CDR3nt: TGTGCCAGCACCCTAAGGGACAGGCCTTCCACTGAAGCTTTCTTT
CDR3aa: CASTLRDRPSTEAFF

j_gene: TRBJ2-2
abundance: -
v_gene: TRBV9
d_gene: -
len: 16
CDR3nt: TGTGCCAGCAGCGTAGGGGGCCAGGACCTCACCGGGGAGCTGTTTTTT
CDR3aa: CASSVGGQDLTGELFF

j_gene: TRBJ2-2
abundance: -
v_gene: TRBV12-3/TRBV12-4
d_gene: TRBD1
len: 13
CDR3nt: TGTGCCAGCAGCAGGGGGCCCACCGGGGAGCTGTTTTTT
CDR3aa: CASSRGPTGELFF

j_gene: TRBJ1-1
abundance: once
v_gene: TRBV6-6
d_gene: -
len: 14
CDR3nt: TGTGCCAGCAGGTCCCTTGAGGCGAACACTGAAGCTTTCTTT
CDR3aa: CASRSLEANTEAFF

j_gene: TRBJ2-3
abundance: -
v_gene: TRBV11-3
d_gene: -
len: 13
CDR3nt: TGTGCCAGCGGTTTGGGGGAGGCAGATACGCAGTATTTT
CDR3aa: CASGLGEADTQYF

j_gene: TRBJ1-5
abundance: -
v_gene: TRBV3-1/TRBV3-2
d_gene: -
len: 14
CDR3nt: TGTGCCAGCAGCCACAGGGCTGGCAATCAGCCCCAGCATTTT
CDR3aa: CASSHRAGNQPQHF

j_gene: TRBJ1-2
abundance: -
v_gene: TRBV18
d_gene: -
len: 14
CDR3nt: TGTGCCAGCTCACCCCCGAGAGCTAACTATGGCTACACCTTC
CDR3aa: CASSPPRANYGYTF

j_gene: TRBJ1-1
abundance: -
v_gene: TRBV5-4
d_gene: -
len: 12
CDR3nt: TGTGCCAGCAGCAGGGGGAACACTGAAGCTTTCTTT
CDR3aa: CASSRGNTEAFF

j_gene: TRBJ1-1
abundance: -
v_gene: TRBV12-3/TRBV12-4
d_gene: -
len: 11
CDR3nt: TGTGCCAGCAGGAGAAACACTGAAGCTTTCTTT
CDR3aa: CASRRNTEAFF

j_gene: TRBJ2-1
abundance: once
v_gene: TRBV25-1
d_gene: TRBD1
len: 15
CDR3nt: TGTGCCAGCAGTTCACGGACAGGGCGGGACAATGAGCAGTTCTTC
CDR3aa: CASSSRTGRDNEQFF

j_gene: TRBJ1-6
abundance: -
v_gene: TRBV21-1
d_gene: -
len: 24
CDR3nt: TGTGCCAGCAGCAAAGCAGAAGAGGAAGGTGGGGTGAATGTAGGGGCAGGGGATAATTCACCCCTCCACTTT
CDR3aa: CASSKAEEEGGVNVGAGDNSPLHF

j_gene: TRBJ1-5
abundance: -
v_gene: TRBV2
d_gene: -
len: 13
CDR3nt: TGTGCCAGCAGTGCACGGGAGAATCAGCCCCAGCATTTT
CDR3aa: CASSARENQPQHF

j_gene: TRBJ1-2
abundance: -
v_gene: TRBV11-3
d_gene: -
len: 13
CDR3nt: TGTGCCAGCAGCTCTGGGGAGACCTATGGCTACACCTTC
CDR3aa: CASSSGETYGYTF